One T cell receptor (beta chain) is described in this entry. The antigen remains undetermined. The data derive from a study of vaccination effects on CD4 cells after COVID-19. Across the study: About 2 million PBMC were placed in each well, which was supplemented with 10 IU/ml IL-2 and roughly 10 ug/ml peptides. Findings and caveats of the study: Marked clonal contraction was seen late after vaccination (in both infection- and vaccine-induced clones). Convalescent patients were scarce, and early post-infection timepoints were absent.

When less than 11 days of culture had elapsed, CD4+ T cells were isolated. Either the BNT162b2 or mRNA-1273 vaccine was given to participants in two doses. Clones were read by immunoSEQ multiplex PCR, and TCRdb kept only the in-frame ones, dropping some. The sample shows about 66,000 clones, around 70% of them seen only once. With 7 bases clipped from V and 6 bases from J, the junction kept 11 bases outside the gene matches. The CDR3 extends over 14 amino acids. The V gene's germline CDR1 is MNHEY and CDR2 SVGAGI. The chain has TRBV6-5 and TRBJ1-1; TRBD1 matches at 7 bases. The receptor's source is a human donor who received a COVID-19 vaccine. Sequencing used CD4+ T cells from PBMCs cultured without peptide, obtained after COVID-19 vaccination. The CDR3 loop is CASISPTGTSEAFF. CDR3 coding DNA: TGTGCCAGCATTTCACCGACAGGGACGTCTGAAGCTTTCTTT.